The present TCR beta chain was sequenced within a study of vaccination and CD4 T cells after COVID-19. Study-wide background: Treatment of control cultures consisted of a CEFX pool, an HIV-1 Nef pool, or no peptide.

Stated treatment: approximately 9-day PBMC culture with coronavirus spike peptide pools or control peptides (ViraFEST assay). ViraFEST used peptide pools to expand antigen-specific T cells, then sequenced TCRs. Germline V gene data show CDR1 as SGHTA and CDR2 as FQGNSA. Trimming cost V 8 bases and J 4 bases, with 12 bases left between them. The CDR3 consists of 12 residues. Sequenced with the Oncomine TCR Beta short-read assay was DNA taken from cultured CD4+ T cells. Using the QIAamp micro DNA kit, genomic DNA was extracted from the CD4+ T cells that had been cultured. A single record per CDR3 protein comes from TCRdb applying MiXCR to the PCR reads. Of 15,000 to 20,000 distinct CDR3 sequences in the sample, roughly 56% were seen once. Study results and caveats: Median reactive clonotypes, those recognizing SARS-CoV-2, rose from around 20 to 38, not significantly.

In regard to this clonotype: The antigen remains unidentified.

This rearrangement joins TRBV7-2 to TRBJ2-7; TRBD2 is a possible D gene (5 bases). The specimen was CD4+ T cells from blood, cultured in vitro. This receptor was taken from a human donor who had recovered from COVID-19. CDR3 DNA sequence: TGTGCCAGCTCGTCGTCGGGGTACGAGCAGTACTTC. Protein sequence: CASSSSGYEQYF.